This TCR beta chain was documented in a study of blood T cell repertoires in COVID-19. Study background: Samples came from the United States, Italy and Spain, spanning acute and convalescent COVID-19. The analysed material was cDNA or gDNA that came from T cells, B-cell-depleted T cells, or PBMCs.

Original data processing: Using reference gene primer amplification, nucleated cell counts were estimated. Libraries were prepared by immunoSEQ multiplex PCR; TCRdb keeps only in-frame clonotypes and omits some of them. The D gene and trimming were derived from the DNA, and the V and J assignments and clone size from that table. The sample has over 120,000 clones, 80% to 85% seen once. Germline loops: CDR1 MNHEY, CDR2 SVGAGI. Trimming removed 7 bases from V and 1 base from J, with 17 bases in between. The length of the CDR3 is 15 residues. The source material was peripheral blood. The source is a human donor in a cohort sampled during active COVID-19. V and J are TRBV6-5 and TRBJ2-7; D perhaps matches TRBD1 (6 bases). The CDR3 reads CASIRGYQGSYEQYF. The CDR3 coding sequence is TGTGCCAGCATCCGGGGCTATCAGGGGTCCTACGAGCAGTACTTC.